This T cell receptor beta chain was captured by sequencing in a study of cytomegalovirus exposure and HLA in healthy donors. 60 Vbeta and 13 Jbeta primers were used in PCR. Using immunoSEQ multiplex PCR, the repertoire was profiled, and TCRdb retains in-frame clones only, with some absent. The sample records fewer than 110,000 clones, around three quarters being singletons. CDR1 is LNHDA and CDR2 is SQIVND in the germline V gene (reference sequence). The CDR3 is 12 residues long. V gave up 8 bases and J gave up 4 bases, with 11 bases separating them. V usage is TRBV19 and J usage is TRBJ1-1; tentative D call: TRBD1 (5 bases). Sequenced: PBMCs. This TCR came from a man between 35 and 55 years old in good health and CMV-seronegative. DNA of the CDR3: TGTGCCAGTTCCGCGGGGGGCACTGAAGCTTTCTTT. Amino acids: CASSAGGTEAFF.